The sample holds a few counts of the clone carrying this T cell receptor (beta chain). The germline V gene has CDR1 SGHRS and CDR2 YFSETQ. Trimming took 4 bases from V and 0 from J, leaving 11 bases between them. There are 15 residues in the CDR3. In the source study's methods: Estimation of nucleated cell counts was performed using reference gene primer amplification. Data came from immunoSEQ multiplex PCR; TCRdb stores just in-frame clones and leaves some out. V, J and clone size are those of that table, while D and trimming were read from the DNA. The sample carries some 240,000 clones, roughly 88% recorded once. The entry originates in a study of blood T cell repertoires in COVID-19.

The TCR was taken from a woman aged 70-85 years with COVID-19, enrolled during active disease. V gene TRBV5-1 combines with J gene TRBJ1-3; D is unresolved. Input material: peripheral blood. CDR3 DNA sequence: TGCGCCAGCAGCCCCGCAGGAGGCTCTGGAAACACCATATATTTT. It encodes CASSPAGGSGNTIYF.